Each of the 24 T cell receptor beta chains below was sequenced from the same sample in a study of T cell responses to AZD1222 COVID-19 vaccine. The table came from immunoSEQ multiplex PCR; TCRdb's copy has only in-frame clones and leaves some out. The sample contains around 99,000 clones, 70% to 90% of which appear only once. The source was peripheral blood, collected 28 days after the second AZD1222 dose. These TCRs come from an adult who received the AZD1222 COVID-19 vaccine.

V usage is TRBV6-5 and J usage is TRBJ1-2; 7 bases align to TRBD1. J lost 1 base, V lost 6 bases, and 8 bases had no gene match. The CDR3 runs 15 residues. Germline lookup yields CDR1 MNHEY and CDR2 SVGAGI. The CDR3 loop is CASRMGQSNNYGYTF. CDR3 DNA: TGTGCCAGCAGAATGGGACAGTCCAATAACTATGGCTACACCTTC.

Here the CDR3 reads CASSEGWGEQYF. CDR3 in DNA: TGTGCCAGCAGTGAAGGGTGGGGGGAGCAGTACTTC. V gene TRBV2 combines with J gene TRBJ2-7; D is possibly TRBD1 or TRBD2 (5 bases each). The CDR3 loop spans 12 amino acids. The germline CDR1 and CDR2 sequences are SNHLY and FYNNEI. V was pared by 1 base and J by 7 bases, with 8 bases between.

The chain uses TRBV6-5 and TRBJ1-4, with D perhaps TRBD1 (6 bases). V dropped 7 bases and J dropped 5 bases, with 11 bases sitting between them. CDR1 is MNHEY, CDR2 SVGAGI, per germline. CDR3 size: 13 residues. DNA of the CDR3: TGTGCCAGCATGGAGACAGGAAATGAAAAACTGTTTTTT. Protein product: CASMETGNEKLFF.

The gene calls are TRBV5-5 and TRBJ2-1, with TRBD1 identical over 11 bases. J gave up 7 bases and V 0 bases, and 3 bases lay outside the gene matches. The CDR3 totals 15 residues. The V gene's germline CDR1 is SGHKS and CDR2 YYEKEE (reference sequence). The DNA of the CDR3 is TGTGCCAGCAGCTTGGGGACAGGGGGCAGGAATGAGCAGTTCTTC. Its translation: CASSLGTGGRNEQFF.

The chain uses TRBV18 and TRBJ2-2; no definite D call. Trimming took 3 bases from V and 4 from J, leaving 9 bases between them. The CDR3 is made up of 14 amino acids. Germline V gene sequence: CDR1 KGHSH, CDR2 LQKENI. The CDR3 protein is CASSPPIFTGELFF. CDR3 DNA: TGTGCCAGCTCACCCCCCATCTTCACCGGGGAGCTGTTTTTT. The full variable domain, completed using reference TRBV18 and TRBJ2-2, is NAGVMQNPRHLVRRRGQEARLRCSPMKGHSHVYWYRQLPEEGLKFMVYLQKENIIDESGMPKERFSAEFPKEGPSILRIQQVVRGDSAAYFCASSPPIFTGELFFGEGSRLTVL.

The chain has TRBV7-9 and TRBJ1-3; 7 bases agree with TRBD1. V trimming: 3 bases; J trimming: 2 bases; junction bases outside the gene matches: 4. The CDR3 length is 15 residues. Germline CDR1 is SEHNR and CDR2 is FQNEAQ (reference sequence). The chain's CDR3 is CASSLGGGPGNTIYF. CDR3 nucleotide sequence: TGTGCCAGCAGCTTGGGAGGGGGCCCTGGAAACACCATATATTTT.

The chain employs TRBV2 and TRBJ1-2; no clear D. Per the germline V gene, CDR1 is SNHLY and CDR2 is FYNNEI. The CDR3 contains 13 residues. V was cut by 5 bases and J by 2 bases, with 9 bases left in between. The CDR3 DNA reads TGTGCCAGCAGTCCCGACGGAAACTATGGCTACACCTTC. This encodes CASSPDGNYGYTF.

The chain uses TRBV11-2 and TRBJ1-4; D gene ambiguous. V lost 5 bases and J 5 bases, leaving 3 bases between the germline ends. This CDR3 is 11 amino acids long. Germline V gives CDR1 SGHAT, CDR2 FQNNGV. CDR3 coding DNA: TGTGCCAGCAGCCCAAATGAAAAACTGTTTTTT. Residues: CASSPNEKLFF.

V and J are TRBV7-2 and TRBJ1-6; D gene uncertain. The V gene's germline CDR1 is SGHTA and CDR2 FQGNSA. The CDR3 has 13 residues. Deletions cut 5 bases from V and 14 bases from J, with 16 bases between. This chain's CDR3 is CASSPHEDGSLHF. The CDR3 bases are TGTGCCAGCAGCCCTCACGAGGACGGTTCCCTCCACTTT. Together with reference TRBV7-2 and TRBJ1-6, the CDR3 gives the full variable domain: GAGVSQSPSNKVTEKGKDVELRCDPISGHTALYWYRQSLGQGLEFLIYFQGNSAPDKSGLPSDRFSAERTGGSVSTLTIQRTQQEDSAVYLCASSPHEDGSLHFGNGTRLTVT.

The chain uses TRBV11-2 and TRBJ1-1; D is unclear. Trimming stripped 0 bases from V and 1 base from J, with 3 bases between. The germline gives CDR1 SGHAT, CDR2 FQNNGV. The CDR3 consists of 13 residues. The DNA for the CDR3 is TGTGCCAGCAGCTTAGACAGGAACACTGAAGCTTTCTTT. Translation: CASSLDRNTEAFF.

The chain recombines TRBV27 with TRBJ2-7, with 7 nucleotides matching TRBD2. From germline, CDR1 is MNHEY and CDR2 SMNVEV (reference sequence). V lost 9 bases and J lost 4; bases outside the gene matches: 9. This CDR3 has 13 amino acids. CDR3 nucleotides: TGTGCCAGGACGGGACTAAAATTATACGAGCAGTACTTC. Protein product: CARTGLKLYEQYF.

The chain uses TRBV25-1 and TRBJ1-4; D not certain. Trimming pared 8 bases from V and 8 bases from J, leaving 6 bases between. Germline V lookup: CDR1 MGHDK, CDR2 SYGVNS. The CDR3 spans 10 residues. CDR3 region: CASLGEKLFF. In DNA, the CDR3 is TGTGCCAGCCTGGGCGAAAAACTGTTTTTT.

The genes are TRBV18 and TRBJ1-2; no definite D call. CDR3 length: 12 amino acids. The V and J ends lost 3 bases and 4 bases respectively, with 6 bases between them. CDR1 and CDR2 from the germline V gene are KGHSH and LQKENI. The CDR3 reads CASSPALYGYTF. The CDR3 DNA sequence: TGTGCCAGCTCACCTGCCCTCTATGGCTACACCTTC.

The chain joins TRBV15 to TRBJ2-1; TRBD1 is a possible D gene (6 bases). Germline CDR1 is LNHNV and CDR2 is YYDKDF (reference sequence). Trimming took off 4 bases at V and 0 bases at J, with 16 bases between the two ends. CDR3 length: 17 amino acids. CDR3 sequence: CATSTPQGTSSYNEQFF. In nucleotides, the CDR3 is TGTGCCACCAGCACCCCGCAGGGGACGAGCTCCTACAATGAGCAGTTCTTC.

The J gene is TRBJ2-2, the V gene TRBV30; a possible D gene is TRBD2 (6 bases). Germline CDR1 is GTSNPN and CDR2 is SVGIG (reference sequence). V lost 3 bases and J lost 1, with 12 bases in between. This CDR3 contains 15 residues. The DNA of the CDR3 is TGTGCCTGGAGCCCGGGAGCCGGGAACACCGGGGAGCTGTTTTTT. Its protein product is CAWSPGAGNTGELFF.

The J gene is TRBJ1-4, the V gene TRBV6-5; 9 nucleotides agree with TRBD1. Losses at the gene ends were 5 bases for V and 7 bases for J; bases not matched to a gene: 8. Germline assignment: CDR1 MNHEY and CDR2 SVGAGI. The CDR3 length is 15 residues. Here the CDR3 reads CASSPADRGGEKLFF. The CDR3 bases are TGTGCCAGCAGTCCGGCGGACAGGGGAGGTGAAAAACTGTTTTTT.

The CDR3 here is CASSEGLGTDTQYF. The DNA for the CDR3 is TGCGCCAGCAGCGAGGGACTAGGAACAGATACGCAGTATTTT. The gene calls are TRBV5-1 and TRBJ2-3, with TRBD2 matching over 8 bases. The CDR3 is 14 amino acids. J was trimmed by 3 bases and V by 4 bases; bases with no gene match: 4. CDR1 and CDR2 from the germline V gene are SGHRS and YFSETQ.

V gene TRBV7-2 combines with J gene TRBJ2-7, with 7 bases fitting TRBD2. Germline V gene lookup returns CDR1 SGHTA and CDR2 FQGNSA. V trimming: 2 bases; J trimming: 6 bases; junction bases outside the gene matches: 10. CDR3 length equals 15 residues. The CDR3 is CASSLSLAVGGEQYF. Written as DNA, the CDR3 is TGTGCCAGCAGCTTATCCCTAGCGGTGGGTGGCGAGCAGTACTTC.

This chain joins TRBV28 and TRBJ2-1; the match to TRBD1 covers 7 bases. The CDR3 runs 14 residues. V lost 4 bases and J lost 4; bases outside the gene matches: 4. Germline CDR1 and CDR2: MDHEN and SYDVKM. The DNA of the CDR3 is TGTGCCAGCAGTTGGGACAGCGCATACAATGAGCAGTTCTTC. This sequence encodes CASSWDSAYNEQFF.

The CDR3 region is CAWSVMGSSYNSPLHF. The CDR3 DNA is TGTGCCTGGAGTGTAATGGGGAGCTCCTATAATTCACCCCTCCACTTT. The chain links TRBV30 to TRBJ1-6; D not resolved. V was trimmed by 0 bases and J by 0 bases, leaving 9 bases between them. Germline CDR1 is GTSNPN and CDR2 is SVGIG (reference sequence). This CDR3 has 16 residues.

The J gene is TRBJ1-4, the V gene TRBV18; D gene unclear. Germline V gives CDR1 KGHSH, CDR2 LQKENI. Trimming shortened V by 2 bases and J by 5 bases, and 6 bases separated the two germline ends. The CDR3 is made up of 13 amino acids. DNA of the CDR3: TGTGCCAGCTCACCAGAGGCCAATGAAAAACTGTTTTTT. Translation gives CASSPEANEKLFF.

The chain carries TRBV12-3 or TRBV12-4 and TRBJ1-2; D is unresolved. V shed 6 bases and J shed 7 bases, with 15 bases lying between them. The length of the CDR3 is 13 residues. DNA of the CDR3: TGTGCCAGCAGGCCCAGTGATAAGGGTGGCTACACCTTC. This sequence encodes CASRPSDKGGYTF.

V is TRBV29-1 and J is TRBJ1-2, with D possibly being TRBD1 (5 bases). The V gene lost 7 bases and the J gene lost 6 bases, with 18 bases spanning the gap. Germline CDR1 SQVTM, CDR2 ANQGSEA. The CDR3 is made up of 13 amino acids. CDR3 loop: CSAARGTVDGYTF. The DNA for the CDR3 is TGCAGCGCAGCAAGGGGAACGGTCGATGGCTACACCTTC.

This chain links TRBV4-2 with TRBJ2-1; 7 bases are a match to TRBD2. The V segment lost 0 bases and the J segment 8 bases; nucleotides outside the gene matches: 10. This CDR3 has 16 amino acids. Germline V gene lookup returns CDR1 LGHNA and CDR2 YNFKEQ. The CDR3 sequence: CASSQESSGGVYEQFF. The CDR3, as DNA: TGTGCCAGCAGCCAAGAGTCTAGCGGCGGGGTCTATGAGCAGTTCTTC.